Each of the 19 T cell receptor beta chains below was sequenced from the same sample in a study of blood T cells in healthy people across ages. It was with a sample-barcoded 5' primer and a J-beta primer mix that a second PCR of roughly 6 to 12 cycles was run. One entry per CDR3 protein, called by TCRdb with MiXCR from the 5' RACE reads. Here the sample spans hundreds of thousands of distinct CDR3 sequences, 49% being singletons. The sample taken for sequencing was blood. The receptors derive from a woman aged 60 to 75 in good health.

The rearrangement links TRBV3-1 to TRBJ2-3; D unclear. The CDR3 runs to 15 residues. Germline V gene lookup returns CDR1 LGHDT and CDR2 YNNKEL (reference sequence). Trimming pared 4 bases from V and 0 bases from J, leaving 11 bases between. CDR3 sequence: CASSPSASSTDTQYF. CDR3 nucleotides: TGTGCCAGCAGCCCATCAGCCTCTAGCACAGATACGCAGTATTTT.

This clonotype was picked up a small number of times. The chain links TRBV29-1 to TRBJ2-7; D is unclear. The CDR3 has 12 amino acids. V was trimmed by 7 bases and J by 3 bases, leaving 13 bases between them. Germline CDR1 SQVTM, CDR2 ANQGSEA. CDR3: CSALTQLYEQYF. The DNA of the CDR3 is TGCAGCGCCCTGACACAACTCTACGAGCAGTACTTC.

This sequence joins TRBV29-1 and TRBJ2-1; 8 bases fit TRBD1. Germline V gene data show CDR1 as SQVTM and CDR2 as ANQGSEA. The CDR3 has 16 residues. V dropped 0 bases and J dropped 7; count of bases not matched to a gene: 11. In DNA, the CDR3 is TGCAGCGTTGAAGATCCCCCCAGGGGGCTTATTAATGAGCAGTTCTTC. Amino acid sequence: CSVEDPPRGLINEQFF.

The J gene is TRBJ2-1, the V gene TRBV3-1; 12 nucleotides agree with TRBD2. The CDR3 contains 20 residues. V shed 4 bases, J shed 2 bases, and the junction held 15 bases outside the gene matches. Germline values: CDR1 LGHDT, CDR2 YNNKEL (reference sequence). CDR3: CASSPLIGTSGQGTYNEQFF. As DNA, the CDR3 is TGTGCCAGCAGCCCCTTAATAGGGACTAGCGGGCAGGGAACCTACAATGAGCAGTTCTTC.

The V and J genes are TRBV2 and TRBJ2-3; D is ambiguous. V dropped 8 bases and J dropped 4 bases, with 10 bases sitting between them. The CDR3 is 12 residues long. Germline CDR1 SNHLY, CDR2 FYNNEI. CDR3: CASGRVSDTQYF. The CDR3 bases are TGTGCCAGCGGGCGCGTCTCAGATACGCAGTATTTT.

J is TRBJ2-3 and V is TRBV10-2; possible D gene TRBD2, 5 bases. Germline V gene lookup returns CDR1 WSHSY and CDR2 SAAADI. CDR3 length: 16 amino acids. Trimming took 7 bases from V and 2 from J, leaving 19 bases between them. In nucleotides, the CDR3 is TGCGCCAGCACCAGCAAATGGGGAGAGGACACAGATACGCAGTATTTT. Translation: CASTSKWGEDTDTQYF.

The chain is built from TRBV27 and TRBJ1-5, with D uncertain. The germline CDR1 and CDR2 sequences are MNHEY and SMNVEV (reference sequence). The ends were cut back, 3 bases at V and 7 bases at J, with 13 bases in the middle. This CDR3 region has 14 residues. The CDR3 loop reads CASSLDLGGQPQHF. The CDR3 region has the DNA TGTGCCAGCAGTTTGGACCTGGGAGGCCAGCCCCAGCATTTT.

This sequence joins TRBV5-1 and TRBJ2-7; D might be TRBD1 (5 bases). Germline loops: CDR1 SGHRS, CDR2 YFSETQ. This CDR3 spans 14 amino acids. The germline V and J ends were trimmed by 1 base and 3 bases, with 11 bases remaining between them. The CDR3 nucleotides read TGCGCCAGCAGCTTGCAGGGTTTCCTCTACGAGCAGTACTTC. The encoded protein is CASSLQGFLYEQYF.

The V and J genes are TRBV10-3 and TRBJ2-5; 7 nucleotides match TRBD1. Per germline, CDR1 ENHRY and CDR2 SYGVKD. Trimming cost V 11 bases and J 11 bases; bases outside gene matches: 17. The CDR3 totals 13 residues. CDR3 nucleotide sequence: TGTGCCGCTTCAGGGGGTTGGGCTAGGGAGCAGTACTTC. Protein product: CAASGGWAREQYF.

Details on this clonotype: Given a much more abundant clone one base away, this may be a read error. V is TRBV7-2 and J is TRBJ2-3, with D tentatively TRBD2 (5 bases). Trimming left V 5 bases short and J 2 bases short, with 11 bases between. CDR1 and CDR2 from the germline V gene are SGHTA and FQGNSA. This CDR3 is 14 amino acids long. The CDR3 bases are TGTGCCAGCAGCGTAAGGCGGGTCACAGATACGCAGTATTTT. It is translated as CASSVRRVTDTQYF.

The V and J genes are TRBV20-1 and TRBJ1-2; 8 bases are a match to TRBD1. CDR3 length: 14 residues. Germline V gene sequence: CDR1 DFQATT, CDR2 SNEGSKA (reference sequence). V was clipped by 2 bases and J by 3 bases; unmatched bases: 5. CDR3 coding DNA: TGCAGTGCTAGAATACAGGGGGAAGACTATGGCTACACCTTC. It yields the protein CSARIQGEDYGYTF.

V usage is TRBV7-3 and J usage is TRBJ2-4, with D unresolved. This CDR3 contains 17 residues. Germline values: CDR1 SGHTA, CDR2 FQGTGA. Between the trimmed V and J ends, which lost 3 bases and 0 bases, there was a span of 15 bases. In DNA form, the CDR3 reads TGTGCCAGCAGCTTTGACGGCGGTAAAGGAGCCAAAAACATTCAGTACTTC. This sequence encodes CASSFDGGKGAKNIQYF.

As DNA, the CDR3 is TGTGCCAGCAGTTGTGGCGGGAGGGCCGATTACGAGCAGTACTTC. It specifies CASSCGGRADYEQYF. The rearrangement uses TRBV27 and TRBJ2-7; 9 bases line up with TRBD2. V trimming: 4 bases; J trimming: 4 bases; junction bases outside the gene matches: 8. Germline CDR1 reads MNHEY; CDR2 reads SMNVEV (reference sequence). This CDR3 region has 15 residues.

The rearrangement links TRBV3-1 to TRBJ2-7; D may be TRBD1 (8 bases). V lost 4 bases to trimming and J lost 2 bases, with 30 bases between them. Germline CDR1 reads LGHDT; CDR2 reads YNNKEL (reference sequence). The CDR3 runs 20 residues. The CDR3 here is CASSRNRGKNSGSSTYEQYF. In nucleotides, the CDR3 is TGTGCCAGCAGCCGTAACAGGGGGAAGAATAGCGGGTCCTCGACCTACGAGCAGTACTTC.

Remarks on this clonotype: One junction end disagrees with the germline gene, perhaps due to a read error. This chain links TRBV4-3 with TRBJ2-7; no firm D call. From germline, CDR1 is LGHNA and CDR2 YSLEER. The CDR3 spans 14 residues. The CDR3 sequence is CASSQDRSSDEQYF. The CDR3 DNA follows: TGCGCCAGCAGCCAAGACAGGAGCTCCGACGAGCAGTACTTC.

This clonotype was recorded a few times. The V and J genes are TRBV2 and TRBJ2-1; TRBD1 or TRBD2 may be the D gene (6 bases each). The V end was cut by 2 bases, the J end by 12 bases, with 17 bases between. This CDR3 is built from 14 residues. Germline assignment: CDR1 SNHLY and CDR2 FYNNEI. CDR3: CASSEYSGGQGQFF. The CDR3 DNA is TGTGCCAGCAGTGAATATTCTGGGGGGCAAGGGCAGTTCTTC.

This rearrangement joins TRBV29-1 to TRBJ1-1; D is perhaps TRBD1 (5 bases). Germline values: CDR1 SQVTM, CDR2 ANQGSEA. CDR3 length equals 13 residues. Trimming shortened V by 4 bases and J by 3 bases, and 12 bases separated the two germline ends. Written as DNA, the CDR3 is TGCAGCGTTGTGGTAGGGACGGACACTGAAGCTTTCTTT. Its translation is CSVVVGTDTEAFF.

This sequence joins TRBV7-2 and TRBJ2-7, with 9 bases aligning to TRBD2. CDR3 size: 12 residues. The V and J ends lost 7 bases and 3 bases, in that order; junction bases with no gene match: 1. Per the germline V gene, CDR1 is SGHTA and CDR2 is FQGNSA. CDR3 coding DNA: TGTGCCAGCACGCGGGAGGGCTACGAGCAGTACTTC. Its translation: CASTREGYEQYF.

The CDR3 coding sequence is TGTGCCAGCAGCCTCGGATCAGTCGGTTCACCCCTCCACTTT. Its translation is CASSLGSVGSPLHF. V is TRBV11-2 and J is TRBJ1-6; unclear D gene. This CDR3 comprises 14 residues. Between the trimmed V and J ends, which lost 5 bases and 9 bases, there was a span of 14 bases. Germline V gives CDR1 SGHAT, CDR2 FQNNGV.